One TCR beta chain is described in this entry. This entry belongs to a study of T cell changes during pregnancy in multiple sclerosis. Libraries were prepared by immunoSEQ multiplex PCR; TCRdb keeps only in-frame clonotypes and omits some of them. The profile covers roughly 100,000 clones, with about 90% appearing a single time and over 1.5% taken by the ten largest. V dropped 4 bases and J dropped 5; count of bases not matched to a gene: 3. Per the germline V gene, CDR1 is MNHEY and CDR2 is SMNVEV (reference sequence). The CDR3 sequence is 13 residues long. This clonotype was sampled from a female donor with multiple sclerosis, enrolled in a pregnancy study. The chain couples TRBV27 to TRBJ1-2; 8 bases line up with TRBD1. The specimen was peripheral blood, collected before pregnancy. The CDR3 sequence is CASSSTGVYGYTF. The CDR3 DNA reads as TGTGCCAGCAGTTCGACAGGGGTGTATGGCTACACCTTC.